A few counts support the clone carrying this T cell receptor beta chain. Its antigen remains unknown. Together with a sample-barcoded 5' primer, a J-beta primer mix was included in a second PCR lasting about 6 to 11 cycles. All samples gave at least 3 million CDR3-containing paired-end reads. Via MiXCR, TCRdb re-called the 5' RACE reads, giving one row per CDR3 protein. The top ten clones hold approximately 0.71% of a sample with under 1,100,000 distinct CDR3 sequences, under 30% of them seen once. The sample belongs to a study of blood T cells in healthy people across ages. Study conclusions and caveats: Nothing was known about donor CMV status, and this possibly confounded expanded clonotype changes.

These data also formed part of another study, on T cells of mothers and their children. That work contributes: It was related mother-child pairs that showed slightly higher overlap than unrelated pairs, without reaching significance.

Sequencing input: blood. This receptor was obtained from a girl aged 2 to 10 in good health.

The CDR3 sequence: CASSDLRAREKLFF. Written as DNA, the CDR3 is TGTGCCAGCAGTGATCTCAGGGCAAGGGAAAAACTGTTTTTT. The chain combines TRBV2 with TRBJ1-4; a possible D gene is TRBD1 (5 bases). Germline values: CDR1 SNHLY, CDR2 FYNNEI. V was trimmed by 3 bases and J by 8 bases, leaving 13 bases between them. This CDR3 has 14 residues.